Shown below are 18 T cell receptor beta chains from a single sample sequenced in a study of glioma-infiltrating T cells after dendritic cell vaccination. Profiled with immunoSEQ multiplex PCR; TCRdb holds only in-frame clones, not every one. The repertoire holds fewer than 85,000 clones, with around 87% as singletons. Time point indicated: after dendritic cell vaccination, including at tumor progression/relapse. Sequencing was performed on blood, taken after dendritic cell vaccination. The receptor source for this set is a human donor with glioblastoma.

This clone was detected only once. The chain recombines TRBV19 with TRBJ2-2; TRBD1 is a possible D gene (5 bases). V shed 10 bases and J shed 7 bases, with 10 bases lying between them. Germline V gene data show CDR1 as LNHDA and CDR2 as SQIVND (reference sequence). The CDR3 sequence is 11 residues long. DNA for the CDR3: TGTGCCACAACAGGTTACGGGGAGCTGTTTTTT. Its protein is CATTGYGELFF.

V gene TRBV27 combines with J gene TRBJ1-2, with D unclear. Trimming took off 0 bases at V and 8 bases at J, with 10 bases between the two ends. The CDR3 sequence is 13 residues long. Germline CDR1 is MNHEY and CDR2 is SMNVEV (reference sequence). The CDR3 spells CASSLSAFYGYTF. The CDR3 DNA reads TGTGCCAGCAGTTTATCCGCCTTCTACGGCTACACCTTC.

This clone was found once. The J gene is TRBJ2-5, the V gene TRBV5-1; D is possibly TRBD1 (5 bases). Trimming removed 2 bases at V and 4 bases at J, with 12 bases between. CDR1 is SGHRS, CDR2 YFSETQ, per germline. There are 14 residues in the CDR3. The CDR3, as DNA: TGCGCCAGCAGCTTCCCCCCCAGGGTAGAGACCCAGTACTTC. Its translation is CASSFPPRVETQYF.

This chain joins TRBV2 and TRBJ1-1, with a tentative D call TRBD1 (6 bases). Trimming left V 3 bases short and J 5 bases short, with 7 bases between. The CDR3 has 12 amino acids. Germline V CDR1 and CDR2: SNHLY, FYNNEI. The DNA for the CDR3 is TGTGCCAGCAGTGAGAGGGGGACTGAAGCTTTCTTT. It is translated as CASSERGTEAFF.

The J gene is TRBJ2-1, the V gene TRBV5-5, with 14 bases aligning to TRBD2. The trim removed 4 bases at V and 2 bases at J, leaving 2 bases unmatched. CDR1 and CDR2 (germline): SGHKS, YYEKEE (reference sequence). The CDR3 has 16 amino acids. The CDR3 nucleotides are TGTGCCAGCAGCCCGGGACTAGCGGGAGCCTACAATGAGCAGTTCTTC. Encoded protein: CASSPGLAGAYNEQFF.

This chain connects TRBV5-1 to TRBJ2-3; D might be TRBD2 (6 bases). This CDR3 comprises 16 residues. The germline V and J ends were trimmed by 6 bases and 1 base, with 18 bases remaining between them. Germline V gene sequence: CDR1 SGHRS, CDR2 YFSETQ. Here the CDR3 DNA reads TGCGCCAGCACACCGGGAGCCCTAAGAGGCACAGATACGCAGTATTTT. Translation gives CASTPGALRGTDTQYF.

The gene calls are TRBV19 and TRBJ2-5; 12 bases agree with TRBD2. Trimming cost V 5 bases and J 2 bases; bases outside gene matches: 6. The CDR3 totals 16 residues. Germline-derived CDR1 and CDR2 are LNHDA and SQIVND (reference sequence). DNA for the CDR3: TGTGCCAGTAGTTTCGGACTAGCGGGACCTCAAGAGACCCAGTACTTC. Its protein product is CASSFGLAGPQETQYF. Complete variable domain (other parts from reference TRBV19 and TRBJ2-5): DGGITQSPKYLFRKEGQNVTLSCEQNLNHDAMYWYRQDPGQGLRLIYYSQIVNDFQKGDIAEGYSVSREKKESFPLTVTSAQKNPTAFYLCASSFGLAGPQETQYFGPGTRLLVL.

This chain connects TRBV5-6 to TRBJ1-1; 9 positions match TRBD1. The CDR3 is 18 amino acids. Germline loops: CDR1 SGHDT, CDR2 YYEEEE. V shed 4 bases and J 1 base; nucleotides not matched to a gene: 14. DNA of the CDR3: TGTGCCAGCAGCCCACTTTCCGGGACAGGGACAGGGAACACTGAAGCTTTCTTT. Translation gives CASSPLSGTGTGNTEAFF. The whole variable domain, remainder taken from reference TRBV5-6 and TRBJ1-1, is DAGVTQSPTHLIKTRGQQVTLRCSPKSGHDTVSWYQQALGQGPQFIFQYYEEEERQRGNFPDRFSGHQFPNYSSELNVNALLLGDSALYLCASSPLSGTGTGNTEAFFGQGTRLTVV.

The chain combines TRBV21-1 with TRBJ2-7; the D segment call TRBD1 is taken from the table without a DNA check. TRBV21-1 is annotated as a pseudogene. There are 11 residues in the CDR3. The CDR3 sequence: CASSKWHEQYF. DNA of the CDR3: TGTGCCAGCAGCAAATGGCACGAGCAGTACTTC.

The chain links TRBV5-6 to TRBJ2-3; 8 positions agree with TRBD2. The germline gives CDR1 SGHDT, CDR2 YYEEEE. The CDR3 extends over 17 amino acids. With 4 bases clipped from V and 2 bases from J, the junction kept 12 bases outside the gene matches. The CDR3, as DNA: TGTGCCAGCAGCCCCATTAATACAGCGGGAGTCACAGATACGCAGTATTTT. This translates into CASSPINTAGVTDTQYF.

The J gene is TRBJ1-6, the V gene TRBV10-2; D gene ambiguous. The V end was cut by 2 bases, the J end by 8 bases, with 13 bases between. The CDR3 length is 15 residues. Germline values: CDR1 WSHSY, CDR2 SAAADI. DNA for the CDR3: TGCGCCAGCAGTGAGAGAGGGTTCCCCTATTCACCCCTCCACTTT. Its translation: CASSERGFPYSPLHF.

The J gene is TRBJ2-1, the V gene TRBV10-1, with 7 bases that match TRBD2. V trimming: 6 bases; J trimming: 6 bases; junction bases outside the gene matches: 14. CDR3 size: 16 residues. From germline, CDR1 is WNHNN and CDR2 SYGVQD (reference sequence). The CDR3 sequence: CASSPRRAGYLNEQFF. Written as DNA, the CDR3 is TGCGCCAGCAGCCCCAGGCGAGCGGGGTACCTCAATGAGCAGTTCTTC.

This clone was recorded once. This chain connects TRBV6-5 to TRBJ1-1, with 10 bases identical to TRBD1. Germline V gene data show CDR1 as MNHEY and CDR2 as SVGAGI. The CDR3 spans 15 residues. The trim removed 2 bases at V and 4 bases at J, leaving 4 bases unmatched. CDR3 nucleotides: TGTGCCAGCAGTTACGATTGGGACAGGGGCACTGAAGCTTTCTTT. This gives the protein CASSYDWDRGTEAFF.

This clone turned up a few times. The V call is TRBV11-2, the J call TRBJ2-1; D is undetermined. Germline values: CDR1 SGHAT, CDR2 FQNNGV. V lost 1 base, J lost 0 bases, and 4 bases lay in between. The CDR3 is made up of 14 amino acids. The CDR3 DNA reads as TGTGCCAGCAGCTTAGCTAGCTCCTACAATGAGCAGTTCTTC. Amino acids: CASSLASSYNEQFF.

V and J are TRBV27 and TRBJ1-2, with D possibly matching TRBD1 (5 bases). V was pared by 6 bases and J by 3 bases, with 17 bases between. CDR1 and CDR2 from the germline V gene are MNHEY and SMNVEV (reference sequence). This CDR3 has 15 amino acids. The CDR3 region has the DNA TGTGCCAGCAGCCCTTGGTCGGGGGTAGACTATGGCTACACCTTC. It specifies CASSPWSGVDYGYTF.

The J gene is TRBJ2-6, the V gene TRBV7-3; D gene uncertain. V was cut by 1 base and J by 1 base, with 11 bases left in between. This CDR3 is 17 amino acids long. In germline, CDR1 is SGHTA, CDR2 FQGTGA. The DNA of the CDR3 is TGTGCCAGCAGCTTAAGTAGTATCGGGTCTGGGGCCAACGTCCTGACTTTC. Translation gives CASSLSSIGSGANVLTF. The full variable domain, rest sourced from reference TRBV7-3 and TRBJ2-6, is GAGVSQTPSNKVTEKGKYVELRCDPISGHTALYWYRQSLGQGPEFLIYFQGTGAADDSGLPNDRFFAVRPEGSVSTLKIQRTERGDSAVYLCASSLSSIGSGANVLTFGAGSRLTVL.

V usage is TRBV5-1 and J usage is TRBJ2-7; maybe TRBD1 (6 bases). Between the trimmed V and J ends, which lost 0 bases and 2 bases, there was a span of 15 bases. Per the germline V gene, CDR1 is SGHRS and CDR2 is YFSETQ. The length of the CDR3 is 16 residues. The CDR3: CASSLEDGTLTYEQYF. Written as DNA, the CDR3 is TGCGCCAGCAGCTTGGAGGATGGGACACTCACCTACGAGCAGTACTTC. The full variable domain, rest sourced from reference TRBV5-1 and TRBJ2-7, is KAGVTQTPRYLIKTRGQQVTLSCSPISGHRSVSWYQQTPGQGLQFLFEYFSETQRNKGNFPGRFSGRQFSNSRSEMNVSTLELGDSALYLCASSLEDGTLTYEQYFGPGTRLTVT.

CDR3 bases: TGCGCCAGCAGCCAAGAGAGGAGCAGCTCCTACGAGCAGTACTTC. Protein sequence: CASSQERSSSYEQYF. The genes are TRBV4-3 and TRBJ2-7; D is ambiguous. The CDR3 length is 15 residues. V was cut by 0 bases and J by 0 bases, with 9 bases left in between. Germline CDR1 and CDR2: LGHNA and YSLEER.